This T cell receptor beta chain derives from a study of T-cell reconstitution after alpha-beta-depleted transplantation in children. This clonotype was seen at least ten times. Preparation of the TCRbeta library used unique molecular identifiers. TCRdb redid the calling of the PCR reads with MiXCR, one entry per CDR3 protein. The sample includes just over 200,000 distinct CDR3 sequences, about 8.7% seen only once; the top ten take less than 40%. The CDR3 is 12 residues long. V lost 6 bases and J 8 bases, leaving 8 bases between the germline ends. The receptor comes from a male patient between 2 and 10 years old who had a stem cell transplant for acute myeloid leukemia, so the T cells may come from the graft donor. This chain links TRBV12-3 or TRBV12-4 with TRBJ1-6; D unclear. The sample consisted of PBMCs, mostly from graft donor cells, taken 360 days after TCRalphabeta/CD19-depleted stem cell transplant. DNA for the CDR3: TGTGCCAGCAGAGACGGCCATTCACCCCTCCACTTT. Protein product: CASRDGHSPLHF.